This TCR beta chain originates from a study of neurological immune-mediated disorders. Study-wide points: Phylogenetic grouping placed 18 of 34 multiple sclerosis patients' repertoires in one related-CDR3 cluster, a possible signature.

This clonotype has at least ten counts. Antigen specificity is unknown. The CDR3 consists of 15 residues. Germline CDR1 and CDR2: MNHEY and SVGAGI. Trimming at V came to 2 bases and at J to 7 bases, leaving 5 bases not matched to a gene. PBMCs stored at -80 C, 2 million in total, were the source of the unsorted libraries. TCRdb redid the calling of the 5' RACE reads with MiXCR, one entry per CDR3 protein. The sample includes 87,000 or so distinct CDR3 sequences, 3.5% of them seen just once. Specimen: PBMCs. The receptor comes from a woman aged 18-35 years with multiple sclerosis. The chain joins TRBV6-5 to TRBJ2-1; 10 bases match TRBD2. The CDR3 nucleotides are TGTGCCAGCAGTTACGGGGTAGCGGGAGGAAATGAGCAGTTCTTC. This translates into CASSYGVAGGNEQFF.